The TCR beta chain under discussion was sequenced for a study of T cell responses to AZD1222 COVID-19 vaccine. Study observations and caveats: Vaccine-related CD4 TCRs covered spike, predominating at 160-218 and 743-854. White British donors predominated, females outnumbered males, and clonal diversity was possibly underestimated. Spike-specific TCR breadth rose after two AZD1222 doses, and depth rose as well.

On this clone: The antigen is not known.

The analysis combined second doses at about 4 or about 12 weeks. Profiled with immunoSEQ multiplex PCR; TCRdb holds only in-frame clones, not every one. Here the sample spans more than 95,000 clones, roughly 93% being singletons. Germline V gene sequence: CDR1 SGHKS, CDR2 YYEKEE (reference sequence). V lost 4 bases, J lost 4 bases, and 5 bases stayed unmatched. The CDR3 sequence is 14 residues long. The V gene is TRBV5-5, the J gene TRBJ1-1, with 9 bases matching TRBD1. The sample in question was peripheral blood, obtained 28 days after the second AZD1222 dose. This receptor was obtained from an adult who received the AZD1222 COVID-19 vaccine. The CDR3: CASSPGQGFTEAFF. The CDR3 DNA sequence: TGTGCCAGCAGCCCGGGACAGGGTTTCACTGAAGCTTTCTTT.